This T cell receptor beta chain was recovered during a study of control samples from healthy donors and cancer patients. Data came from immunoSEQ multiplex PCR; TCRdb stores just in-frame clones and leaves some out. Of fewer than 95,000 clones listed, around four fifths are singletons. Trimming took off 8 bases at V and 5 bases at J, with 13 bases between the two ends. The CDR3 covers 13 residues. The TCR was taken from a man in his thirties or forties in good health. Sequencing was carried out using blood. The V call is TRBV12-3 or TRBV12-4, the J call TRBJ1-5, with D perhaps TRBD1 (6 bases). The CDR3 region is CASGRQVHQPQHF. DNA for the CDR3: TGTGCCAGCGGTCGACAGGTCCATCAGCCCCAGCATTTT.